A selection of T cell receptor beta chains follows, all from one sample in a study of spatial heterogeneity in lung cancer. TCRdb itself ran the 5' RACE reads through MiXCR, one entry per CDR3 protein. The sample holds about 38,000 distinct CDR3 sequences, 5.2% seen once. The sequencing used PBMCs, collected at surgery. All receptors come from a female donor with early-stage non-small cell lung cancer. CDR3s include the opening cysteine and the closing phenylalanine or tryptophan. The D gene is left open where the match is weak. Sizes are listed as once, few, many or a size class.

j_call clone_size d_call v_call cdr3_nt cdr3_aa
TRBJ2-6 many TRBD1 TRBV11-2 TGTGCCAGCAGGCTCATAGGGGGCCCCTCTGGGGCCAACGTCCTGACTTTC CASRLIGGPSGANVLTF
TRBJ2-3 many - TRBV20-1 TGCAGTGCTCCAATGACCCAAGGAGATACGCAGTATTTT CSAPMTQGDTQYF
TRBJ1-6 many - TRBV15 TGTGCCACCAGCAGAGAGCCCCAAGGACTGAATAATTCACCCCTCCACTTT CATSREPQGLNNSPLHF
TRBJ2-7 many TRBD1 TRBV29-1 TGCAGCGTTGCCGACATAGACAGGGTCTACGAGCAGTACTTC CSVADIDRVYEQYF
TRBJ2-3 few TRBD2 TRBV20-1 TGCAGTGCTACCCAGCGGGGGGGCACAGATACGCAGTATTTT CSATQRGGTDTQYF
TRBJ2-7 few TRBD1 TRBV5-1 TGCGCCAGCAGCACCCAGGGGGCGGTTTACGAGCAGTACTTC CASSTQGAVYEQYF
TRBJ1-1 few - TRBV5-1 TGCGCCAGCAGCTTAGGCCACGGTGACACTGAAGCTTTCTTT CASSLGHGDTEAFF
TRBJ1-2 many - TRBV20-1 TGCAGTGCTAGAGATCCGGCATATTCTATCACCGCATATGGCTACACCTTC CSARDPAYSITAYGYTF
TRBJ1-6 many - TRBV29-1 TGCAGCGTTCGGACCAGGGAAGGTTCACCCCTCCACTTT CSVRTREGSPLHF
TRBJ1-6 many - TRBV5-6 TGTGCCAGCAGCTTTTACCCTCCACCCCTCCACTTT CASSFYPPPLHF
TRBJ2-3 many - TRBV4-2 TGTGCCAGCAGCCAAGAGCCCACAGATACGCAGTATTTT CASSQEPTDTQYF
TRBJ2-3 many TRBD2 TRBV20-1 TGCAGTGGCATTCTAGCGGGGGTTAGCACAGATACGCAGTATTTT CSGILAGVSTDTQYF